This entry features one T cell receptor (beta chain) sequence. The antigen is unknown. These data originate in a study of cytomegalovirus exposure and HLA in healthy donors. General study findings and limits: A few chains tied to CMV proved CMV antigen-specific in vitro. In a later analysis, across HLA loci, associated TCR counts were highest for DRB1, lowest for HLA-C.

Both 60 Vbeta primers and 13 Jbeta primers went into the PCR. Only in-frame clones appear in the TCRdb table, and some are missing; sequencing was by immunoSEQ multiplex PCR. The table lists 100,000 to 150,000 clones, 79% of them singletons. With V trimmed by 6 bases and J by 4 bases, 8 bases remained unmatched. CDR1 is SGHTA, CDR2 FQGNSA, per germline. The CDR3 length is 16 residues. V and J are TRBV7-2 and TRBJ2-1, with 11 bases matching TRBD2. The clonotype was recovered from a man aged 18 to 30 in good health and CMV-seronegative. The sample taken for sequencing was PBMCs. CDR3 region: CASSLSGREPYNEQFF. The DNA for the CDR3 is TGTGCCAGCAGTCTTAGCGGGAGGGAACCTTACAATGAGCAGTTCTTC.